What follows describes a single TCR beta chain. Its antigen is still unknown. Assay used: immunoSEQ multiplex PCR; TCRdb lists only in-frame clones, some missing. The top ten clones hold around a tenth of a sample with tens of thousands of clones, about 74% of them seen once. CTLA-4 blockade with ipilimumab, together with focal radiation, was given to patients with chemo-refractory metastatic non-small-cell lung cancer. The data stem from a study of radiotherapy plus CTLA-4 blockade in lung cancer. Study overall: An objective response was seen in about 18% of patients, and disease control in less than 40%.

CDR1 and CDR2 (germline): LNHDA, SQIVND (reference sequence). CDR3 length equals 15 residues. The J segment lost 4 bases and the V segment lost 0 bases, leaving 2 bases of the junction unmatched. Study-level points and caveats: TCR clones of tumor origin grew in blood after radiotherapy plus ipilimumab. The best prediction of response reportedly came from early blood T cell clone dynamics, with interferon-beta.

The chain couples TRBV19 to TRBJ2-2; 7 bases are a match to TRBD2. This sample comprised peripheral blood, obtained from a patient treated with radiotherapy plus ipilimumab. The origin of this receptor is a human donor with non-small cell lung cancer who had stable disease on radiotherapy plus ipilimumab. Here the CDR3 DNA reads TGTGCCAGTAGTATAGAACTAGCGCCCACCGGGGAGCTGTTTTTT. It yields the protein CASSIELAPTGELFF.